This is a list of T cell receptor beta chains from one sample in a study of shared clonotypes between healthy human individuals. The protocol was immunoSEQ multiplex PCR, while the TCRdb copy is restricted to in-frame clones and leaves out a portion. The data show some 2.4 million clones, with approximately 93% seen just once and about 0.38% held by the top ten. Sequencing was done on a sample of naive CD4+ T cells from PBMCs. Source of these receptors: a man aged 18 to 29 in good health. Some clones in this sample may be carry-over from other donors' samples. Each CDR3 is given with its conserved first and last residue. The D gene is left open where the match is weak. Clone size is not always given. Where it is, it says once, few, many or a class for expanded clones.

>NA|TRBJ1-5|NA|TRBV28
CASTQGWGPQHF
TGTGCCAGCACTCAAGGATGGGGGCCCCAGCATTTT
>NA|TRBJ2-2|NA|TRBV19
CASGTLNTGELFF
TGTGCCAGCGGGACGTTAAACACCGGGGAGCTGTTTTTT
>NA|TRBJ1-5|NA|TRBV15
CATSRDRLVGQPQHF
TGTGCCACCAGCAGAGATCGGTTGGTGGGTCAGCCCCAGCATTTT
>NA|TRBJ2-7|TRBD2|TRBV28
CASSSSGGRDEQYF
TGTGCCAGCAGTTCTAGCGGAGGACGGGACGAGCAGTACTTC
>NA|TRBJ1-3|TRBD1|TRBV6-6
CASSYSRDREGNTIYF
TGTGCCAGCAGTTACTCCAGGGACAGGGAAGGAAACACCATATATTTT
>NA|TRBJ1-1|NA|TRBV7-9
CASSFGPRILEAFF
TGTGCCAGCAGCTTTGGACCCCGCATCCTTGAAGCTTTCTTT
>NA|TRBJ2-2|NA|TRBV5-1
CASSSDPTGELFF
TGCGCCAGCAGCTCCGACCCCACCGGGGAGCTGTTTTTT
>NA|TRBJ2-5|NA|TRBV15
CATSRGGGGETQYF
TGTGCCACCAGCAGAGGGGGAGGGGGGGAGACCCAGTACTTC
>once|TRBJ2-1|TRBD2|TRBV9
CASHRGLAASYNEQFF
TGTGCCTCGCATCGGGGACTAGCGGCTTCCTACAATGAGCAGTTCTTC
>once|TRBJ2-5|TRBD1|TRBV28
CASSFTGGGPETQYF
TGTGCCAGCAGTTTTACAGGGGGCGGGCCAGAGACCCAGTACTTC
>NA|TRBJ2-1|NA|TRBV20-1
CSAAGNEQFF
TGCAGTGCTGCCGGGAATGAGCAGTTCTTC
>NA|TRBJ1-2|NA|TRBV5-4
CASSPDRGGYYGYTF
TGTGCCAGCAGCCCGGACCGGGGGGGCTACTATGGCTACACCTTC
>NA|TRBJ1-4|NA|TRBV7-9
CASSLAPRTNEKLFF
TGTGCCAGCAGCTTAGCTCCCCGGACAAATGAAAAACTGTTTTTT
>NA|TRBJ1-2|TRBD1|TRBV27
CASSPPPTGAYGYTF
TGTGCCAGCAGTCCCCCCCCCACAGGGGCCTATGGCTACACCTTC
>NA|TRBJ2-1|NA|TRBV10-1
CASSEGELGRNEQFF
TGCGCCAGCAGTGAAGGAGAGCTCGGACGAAATGAGCAGTTCTTC
>NA|TRBJ2-1|NA|TRBV6-5
CASSFFGEQFF
TGTGCCAGCAGTTTCTTCGGTGAGCAGTTCTTC
>few|TRBJ1-1|NA|TRBV10-3
CAITQSGHNTEAFF
TGTGCCATCACTCAATCGGGGCACAACACTGAAGCTTTCTTT
>NA|TRBJ1-6|NA|TRBV6-1
CASSFGNSPLHF
TGTGCCAGCAGTTTCGGGAATTCACCCCTCCACTTT
>NA|TRBJ1-2|TRBD1|TRBV7-9
CASTLDPGQGYRGYTF
TGTGCCAGCACCCTCGACCCGGGACAGGGCTATCGAGGCTACACCTTC
>few|TRBJ1-5|NA|TRBV9
CASSVAPGRPQHF
TGTGCCAGCAGCGTAGCCCCCGGGAGGCCCCAGCATTTT
>NA|TRBJ1-3|TRBD1|TRBV5-1
CASSLKGADTIYF
TGCGCCAGCAGCTTGAAGGGGGCTGACACCATATATTTT
>NA|TRBJ1-4|NA|TRBV5-1
CASSAEGRTSGKLFF
TGCGCCAGCAGCGCCGAAGGACGGACATCGGGGAAACTGTTTTTT
>once|TRBJ2-1|TRBD1|TRBV7-9
CASSRTGNNEQFF
TGTGCCAGCAGCCGGACAGGGAACAATGAGCAGTTCTTC
>NA|TRBJ2-1|NA|TRBV7-3
CASSLSPSSFYEQFF
TGTGCCAGCAGCTTATCCCCCTCTAGCTTCTATGAGCAGTTCTTC
>NA|TRBJ2-3|TRBD2|TRBV9
CASSVALAGASDTQYF
TGTGCCAGCAGCGTAGCACTAGCGGGAGCCTCAGATACGCAGTATTTT
>NA|TRBJ2-1|NA|TRBV27
CASRTFSSYNEQFF
TGTGCCAGCAGGACATTCAGCTCCTACAATGAGCAGTTCTTC
>NA|TRBJ2-7|NA|TRBV7-9
CASSGQTSNEQYF
TGTGCCAGCAGCGGACAAACTAGCAACGAGCAGTACTTC
>NA|TRBJ1-5|TRBD1|TRBV5-1
CASSLGQGAHQPQHF
TGCGCCAGCAGCTTGGGACAGGGGGCCCATCAGCCCCAGCATTTT
>NA|TRBJ2-4|TRBD2|TRBV29-1
CSVVAKTDSGSALGKNIQYF
TGCAGCGTGGTCGCGAAAACGGATAGCGGGAGCGCTTTGGGCAAAAACATTCAGTACTTC
>NA|TRBJ2-7|NA|TRBV5-4
CASSPKGGGSYEQYF
TGTGCCAGCAGTCCCAAGGGAGGGGGGTCCTACGAGCAGTACTTC
>NA|TRBJ2-1|TRBD1|TRBV29-1
CSVGAGGSREQFF
TGCAGCGTTGGGGCAGGGGGCTCCCGGGAGCAGTTCTTC
>NA|TRBJ2-5|TRBD1|TRBV28
CASRPSGGPQETQYF
TGTGCCAGCAGACCATCAGGGGGCCCCCAAGAGACCCAGTACTTC
>NA|TRBJ1-1|NA|TRBV2
CASKRLQDAEAFF
TGTGCCAGCAAAAGACTCCAGGACGCTGAAGCTTTCTTT
>once|TRBJ1-2|NA|TRBV28
CASTPWSGVDGYTF
TGTGCCAGCACGCCATGGAGCGGCGTGGATGGCTACACCTTC
>NA|TRBJ2-7|NA|TRBV5-1
CASSPLAGTQYEQYF
TGCGCCAGCAGCCCACTGGCAGGGACCCAGTACGAGCAGTACTTC
>once|TRBJ2-7|TRBD2|TRBV7-3
CASSLVASGANEQYF
TGTGCCAGCAGCTTAGTGGCTAGCGGTGCAAACGAGCAGTACTTC
>NA|TRBJ2-7|NA|TRBV6-1
CASSGGWGSGEQYF
TGTGCCAGCAGCGGCGGGTGGGGGTCGGGCGAGCAGTACTTC
>few|TRBJ1-1|NA|TRBV28
CASSLWGRGYAFF
TGTGCCAGCAGTTTGTGGGGGCGCGGGTATGCTTTCTTT
>NA|TRBJ1-2|TRBD1|TRBV15
CATRLDRVSNYGYTF
TGTGCCACCCGATTGGACAGGGTGTCTAACTATGGCTACACCTTC
>NA|TRBJ1-4|TRBD1|TRBV27
CASSLTVGQGGKLFF
TGTGCCAGCAGTCTGACAGTGGGACAGGGTGGAAAACTGTTTTTT
>once|TRBJ2-1|NA|TRBV6-1
CASTRQPRDEQFF
TGTGCCAGCACCAGACAGCCTAGAGATGAGCAGTTCTTC
>NA|TRBJ2-3|TRBD2|TRBV5-1
CASSSGTSGRYTQYF
TGCGCCAGCAGCTCCGGGACTAGCGGGAGGTATACGCAGTATTTT
>NA|TRBJ2-5|NA|TRBV5-1
CASSTLTQGVGLETQYF
TGCGCCAGCAGCACACTCACCCAGGGAGTCGGCTTGGAGACCCAGTACTTC
>NA|TRBJ2-5|TRBD1|TRBV6-6
CASSYGTGEYGETQYF
TGTGCCAGCAGTTACGGGACAGGGGAGTATGGTGAGACCCAGTACTTC
>NA|TRBJ2-4|NA|TRBV2
CASEGGGRDIQYF
TGTGCCAGCGAAGGGGGGGGCAGGGACATTCAGTACTTC
>NA|TRBJ1-3|NA|TRBV18
CASSPREGSGNTIYF
TGTGCCAGCTCACCCCGGGAGGGTTCTGGAAACACCATATATTTT
>NA|TRBJ2-1|TRBD2|TRBV5-4
CASSLATSVANEQFF
TGTGCCAGCAGCTTGGCGACTAGCGTAGCCAATGAGCAGTTCTTC
>NA|TRBJ2-2|NA|TRBV7-2
CASSFIRGKRPGELFF
TGTGCCAGCAGCTTCATAAGGGGAAAGAGACCCGGGGAGCTGTTTTTT
>NA|TRBJ2-5|TRBD2|TRBV6-6
CASSWAAGGQETQYF
TGTGCCAGCAGTTGGGCAGCGGGGGGGCAAGAGACCCAGTACTTC
>NA|TRBJ2-3|NA|TRBV2
CASSEAPYTDTQYF
TGTGCCAGCAGTGAAGCCCCTTACACAGATACGCAGTATTTT
>NA|TRBJ2-7|NA|TRBV28
CASSEQVKGDYEQYF
TGTGCCAGCAGTGAACAGGTGAAGGGGGACTACGAGCAGTACTTC
>NA|TRBJ2-7|TRBD2|TRBV10-2
CASSLRELHEQYF
TGCGCCAGCAGTTTGCGGGAGCTCCACGAGCAGTACTTC
>NA|TRBJ2-3|TRBD2|TRBV7-2
CASSLSGTRTDTQYF
TGTGCCAGCAGCTTATCCGGGACTAGGACAGATACGCAGTATTTT
>once|TRBJ2-1|NA|TRBV7-8
CASSLRTDEQFF
TGTGCCAGCAGCTTAAGGACGGATGAGCAGTTCTTC
>NA|TRBJ1-3|NA|TRBV2
CASRPSTYSGNTIYF
TGTGCCAGCAGGCCGTCTACTTACTCTGGAAACACCATATATTTT
>NA|TRBJ1-2|NA|TRBV28
CASSLRGYGYTF
TGTGCCAGCAGTCTCAGGGGCTATGGCTACACCTTC
>NA|TRBJ1-2|TRBD1|TRBV7-3
CASSPDPGTAALGYTF
TGTGCCAGCAGCCCCGACCCCGGGACAGCTGCCTTGGGCTACACCTTC
>NA|TRBJ1-3|NA|TRBV7-7
CASSPSLGNTIYF
TGTGCCAGCAGCCCATCCCTCGGAAACACCATATATTTT